One and the same sample provided the 20 T cell receptor beta chains below, sequenced in a study of cytomegalovirus exposure and HLA in healthy donors. The study ran its PCR with 60 Vbeta and 13 Jbeta primers. Profiled with immunoSEQ multiplex PCR; TCRdb holds only in-frame clones, not every one. The sample includes tens of thousands of clones, roughly 80% of them seen just once. Sequencing was done on a sample of PBMCs. The receptor set was obtained from a man aged 40-55 years in good health and CMV-seronegative.

The chain links TRBV5-1 to TRBJ2-3, with D possibly matching TRBD1 (5 bases). V lost 10 bases and J lost 2, with 14 bases in between. Germline assignment: CDR1 SGHRS and CDR2 YFSETQ. This CDR3 has 13 amino acids. CDR3 protein: CASQGGNTDTQYF. CDR3 DNA sequence: TGCGCCTCTCAGGGCGGAAACACAGATACGCAGTATTTT. Together with reference TRBV5-1 and TRBJ2-3, the CDR3 gives the full variable domain: KAGVTQTPRYLIKTRGQQVTLSCSPISGHRSVSWYQQTPGQGLQFLFEYFSETQRNKGNFPGRFSGRQFSNSRSEMNVSTLELGDSALYLCASQGGNTDTQYFGPGTRLTVL.

The rearrangement uses TRBV5-4 and TRBJ1-1, with 8 bases that match TRBD1. This CDR3 comprises 14 residues. CDR1 and CDR2 (germline): SGHNT, YYREEE (reference sequence). V shed 4 bases and J 3 bases; nucleotides not matched to a gene: 5. CDR3: CASSPGQVYTEAFF. The CDR3 DNA follows: TGTGCCAGCAGCCCGGGACAGGTATACACTGAAGCTTTCTTT. Full variable domain (rest looked up from reference TRBV5-4 and TRBJ1-1): ETGVTQSPTHLIKTRGQQVTLRCSSQSGHNTVSWYQQALGQGPQFIFQYYREEENGRGNFPPRFSGLQFPNYSSELNVNALELDDSALYLCASSPGQVYTEAFFGQGTRLTVV.

V gene TRBV2 combines with J gene TRBJ1-1; tentatively, D is TRBD1 (6 bases). The CDR3 runs to 15 residues. Trimming shortened V by 6 bases and J by 4 bases, and 18 bases separated the two germline ends. Germline CDR1 reads SNHLY; CDR2 reads FYNNEI. CDR3 sequence (DNA): TGTGCCAGCAGGGGGGCTTATTTAGGGGGCACTGAAGCTTTCTTT. Protein sequence: CASRGAYLGGTEAFF.

The J gene is TRBJ1-5, the V gene TRBV28; possibly TRBD1 for D (5 bases). Trimming cost V 5 bases and J 4 bases, with 15 bases left between them. The CDR3 runs to 15 residues. Germline assignment: CDR1 MDHEN and CDR2 SYDVKM. CDR3 loop: CASSRNGHGNQPQHF. CDR3 sequence (DNA): TGTGCCAGCAGTAGAAACGGACATGGAAATCAGCCCCAGCATTTT. Complete variable domain (other parts from reference TRBV28 and TRBJ1-5): DVKVTQSSRYLVKRTGEKVFLECVQDMDHENMFWYRQDPGLGLRLIYFSYDVKMKEKGDIPEGYSVSREKKERFSLILESASTNQTSMYLCASSRNGHGNQPQHFGDGTRLSIL.

This clone was counted only a few times. The chain carries TRBV5-1 and TRBJ2-7; perhaps TRBD1 as D (6 bases). Trimming took 4 bases from V and 2 from J, leaving 19 bases between them. The CDR3 is 16 amino acids. Looked up from germline, CDR1 is SGHRS and CDR2 is YFSETQ. The CDR3 loop is CASSPLTIQGTYEQYF. The CDR3, as DNA: TGCGCCAGCAGCCCCCTAACCATACAGGGAACCTACGAGCAGTACTTC.

The chain uses TRBV28 and TRBJ1-4; 7 bases line up with TRBD1. CDR1 MDHEN and CDR2 SYDVKM come from the germline V gene. The CDR3 is 13 residues long. CDR3 sequence: CAHKGALLEKLFF. The CDR3 region has the DNA TGTGCTCACAAGGGGGCGCTACTCGAAAAACTGTTTTTT. The complete variable domain, with remaining parts taken from reference TRBV28 and TRBJ1-4, reads DVKVTQSSRYLVKRTGEKVFLECVQDMDHENMFWYRQDPGLGLRLIYFSYDVKMKEKGDIPEGYSVSREKKERFSLILESASTNQTSMYLCAHKGALLEKLFFGSGTQLSVL.

J is TRBJ1-5 and V is TRBV19; 8 bases are a match to TRBD1. The length of the CDR3 is 15 residues. CDR1 is LNHDA, CDR2 SQIVND, per germline (reference sequence). V trimming: 1 base; J trimming: 5 bases; junction bases outside the gene matches: 4. CDR3 amino acids: CASSIVGQGDQPQHF. The CDR3 DNA follows: TGTGCCAGTAGTATAGTTGGACAGGGAGATCAGCCCCAGCATTTT.

This chain uses TRBV5-1 with TRBJ1-4; 8 nucleotides match TRBD1. V lost 3 bases to trimming and J lost 5 bases; unmatched junction nucleotides: 12. CDR1 is SGHRS, CDR2 YFSETQ, per germline. The length of the CDR3 is 17 residues. The CDR3 sequence: CASSSDRGPGANEKLFF. DNA for the CDR3: TGCGCCAGCAGCTCCGACAGGGGCCCGGGGGCAAATGAAAAACTGTTTTTT.

This clone appeared a few times. The gene calls are TRBV4-1 and TRBJ1-5; D is ambiguous. V lost 6 bases and J 6 bases, leaving 15 bases between the germline ends. The CDR3 consists of 14 residues. Germline CDR1 reads MGHRA; CDR2 reads YSYEKL. For the CDR3, the DNA is TGCGCCAGCAGTTCCGACCGGGAATCTCAGCCCCAGCATTTT. Translating gives CASSSDRESQPQHF.

The chain recombines TRBV10-2 with TRBJ2-3; a weak D match, TRBD2 (6 bases). Germline CDR1 and CDR2: WSHSY and SAAADI. The CDR3 covers 14 residues. Deletions cut 10 bases from V and 2 bases from J, with 16 bases between. The CDR3 nucleotides are TGCGCCACCCAGTCGGGAGCCTCCACAGATACGCAGTATTTT. Amino acid sequence: CATQSGASTDTQYF.

The chain couples TRBV10-3 to TRBJ2-2; the match to TRBD1 covers 8 bases. Trimming at V came to 9 bases and at J to 3 bases, leaving 0 bases not matched to a gene. The CDR3 is 12 residues long. Per the germline V gene, CDR1 is ENHRY and CDR2 is SYGVKD. The CDR3 protein is CAMTGDTGELFF. The DNA of the CDR3 is TGTGCCATGACAGGGGACACCGGGGAGCTGTTTTTT.

V usage is TRBV27 and J usage is TRBJ2-1; 8 nucleotides line up with TRBD2. The trim removed 0 bases at V and 5 bases at J, leaving 6 bases unmatched. Germline V gene data show CDR1 as MNHEY and CDR2 as SMNVEV (reference sequence). The CDR3 spans 16 residues. The CDR3 here is CASSLSTSGGHNEQFF. In DNA form, the CDR3 reads TGTGCCAGCAGTTTATCGACCAGCGGGGGACACAATGAGCAGTTCTTC.

This clone was counted a few times. The chain has TRBV5-1 and TRBJ2-6, with 7 bases that match TRBD1. CDR3 length: 16 amino acids. The V and J ends lost 4 bases and 4 bases, in that order; junction bases with no gene match: 8. Germline values: CDR1 SGHRS, CDR2 YFSETQ. CDR3 region: CASSLQGSDGANVLTF. The CDR3 region has the DNA TGCGCCAGCAGCCTACAGGGGTCTGACGGGGCCAACGTCCTGACTTTC.

This chain connects TRBV27 to TRBJ2-1; TRBD2 matches 11 bases. Trimming cost V 5 bases and J 3 bases; bases outside gene matches: 9. CDR1 and CDR2 from the germline V gene are MNHEY and SMNVEV (reference sequence). This CDR3 region has 17 residues. In DNA, the CDR3 is TGTGCCAGCAGTCCTCAACTAGCGGGGGCCAACTACAATGAGCAGTTCTTC. Its protein product is CASSPQLAGANYNEQFF.

This clone showed up just a few times. V is TRBV7-9 and J is TRBJ2-1, with 9 bases that match TRBD2. The CDR3 is 18 amino acids. The trim removed 5 bases at V and 1 base at J, leaving 12 bases unmatched. Per germline, CDR1 SEHNR and CDR2 FQNEAQ (reference sequence). The CDR3 region has the DNA TGTGCCAGCAGCCACCCGGGGCTAGCGGGGCCTTCCTACAATGAGCAGTTCTTC. Protein product: CASSHPGLAGPSYNEQFF.

The chain couples TRBV4-2 to TRBJ1-5, with 9 nucleotides matching TRBD1. V shed 1 base and J 5 bases; nucleotides not matched to a gene: 0. The CDR3 consists of 14 residues. The germline V gene has CDR1 LGHNA and CDR2 YNFKEQ. The CDR3 region is CASSQGTGDQPQHF. CDR3 sequence (DNA): TGTGCCAGCAGCCAAGGGACAGGGGATCAGCCCCAGCATTTT.

The rearrangement uses TRBV5-4 and TRBJ1-1; 8 bases match TRBD1. The J segment lost 1 base and the V segment lost 0 bases, leaving 14 bases of the junction unmatched. CDR3 size: 19 residues. CDR1 is SGHNT and CDR2 is YYREEE in the germline V gene (reference sequence). The CDR3 loop reads CASSLGGILRDRRNTEAFF. CDR3 coding DNA: TGTGCCAGCAGCTTGGGAGGAATTCTTCGGGACAGGAGGAACACTGAAGCTTTCTTT.

The rearrangement uses TRBV25-1 and TRBJ2-7; TRBD2 is a possible D gene (5 bases). The CDR3 covers 13 residues. From germline, CDR1 is MGHDK and CDR2 SYGVNS. The V end was cut by 4 bases, the J end by 6 bases, with 13 bases between. This chain's CDR3 is CASSAGLASEQYF. The CDR3 bases are TGTGCCAGCAGTGCCGGCCTAGCTAGCGAGCAGTACTTC.

The rearrangement joins TRBV7-2 to TRBJ1-5; D perhaps matches TRBD1 (6 bases). Germline V gene sequence: CDR1 SGHTA, CDR2 FQGNSA. This CDR3 region has 14 residues. Trimming removed 5 bases at V and 3 bases at J, with 11 bases between. The CDR3 protein is CASSTDRINQPQHF. The CDR3 nucleotides read TGTGCCAGCAGCACCGACAGGATCAATCAGCCCCAGCATTTT. The whole variable domain, filled in from reference TRBV7-2 and TRBJ1-5, reads GAGVSQSPSNKVTEKGKDVELRCDPISGHTALYWYRQSLGQGLEFLIYFQGNSAPDKSGLPSDRFSAERTGGSVSTLTIQRTQQEDSAVYLCASSTDRINQPQHFGDGTRLSIL.

The chain carries TRBV29-1 and TRBJ1-2; 7 bases are a match to TRBD1. Germline CDR1 SQVTM, CDR2 ANQGSEA. Trimming removed 7 bases from V and 7 bases from J; junction bases left unmatched: 6. This CDR3 spans 11 amino acids. The CDR3 protein is CSAATGTGYTF. The CDR3 DNA sequence: TGCAGCGCTGCGACAGGGACTGGCTACACCTTC.